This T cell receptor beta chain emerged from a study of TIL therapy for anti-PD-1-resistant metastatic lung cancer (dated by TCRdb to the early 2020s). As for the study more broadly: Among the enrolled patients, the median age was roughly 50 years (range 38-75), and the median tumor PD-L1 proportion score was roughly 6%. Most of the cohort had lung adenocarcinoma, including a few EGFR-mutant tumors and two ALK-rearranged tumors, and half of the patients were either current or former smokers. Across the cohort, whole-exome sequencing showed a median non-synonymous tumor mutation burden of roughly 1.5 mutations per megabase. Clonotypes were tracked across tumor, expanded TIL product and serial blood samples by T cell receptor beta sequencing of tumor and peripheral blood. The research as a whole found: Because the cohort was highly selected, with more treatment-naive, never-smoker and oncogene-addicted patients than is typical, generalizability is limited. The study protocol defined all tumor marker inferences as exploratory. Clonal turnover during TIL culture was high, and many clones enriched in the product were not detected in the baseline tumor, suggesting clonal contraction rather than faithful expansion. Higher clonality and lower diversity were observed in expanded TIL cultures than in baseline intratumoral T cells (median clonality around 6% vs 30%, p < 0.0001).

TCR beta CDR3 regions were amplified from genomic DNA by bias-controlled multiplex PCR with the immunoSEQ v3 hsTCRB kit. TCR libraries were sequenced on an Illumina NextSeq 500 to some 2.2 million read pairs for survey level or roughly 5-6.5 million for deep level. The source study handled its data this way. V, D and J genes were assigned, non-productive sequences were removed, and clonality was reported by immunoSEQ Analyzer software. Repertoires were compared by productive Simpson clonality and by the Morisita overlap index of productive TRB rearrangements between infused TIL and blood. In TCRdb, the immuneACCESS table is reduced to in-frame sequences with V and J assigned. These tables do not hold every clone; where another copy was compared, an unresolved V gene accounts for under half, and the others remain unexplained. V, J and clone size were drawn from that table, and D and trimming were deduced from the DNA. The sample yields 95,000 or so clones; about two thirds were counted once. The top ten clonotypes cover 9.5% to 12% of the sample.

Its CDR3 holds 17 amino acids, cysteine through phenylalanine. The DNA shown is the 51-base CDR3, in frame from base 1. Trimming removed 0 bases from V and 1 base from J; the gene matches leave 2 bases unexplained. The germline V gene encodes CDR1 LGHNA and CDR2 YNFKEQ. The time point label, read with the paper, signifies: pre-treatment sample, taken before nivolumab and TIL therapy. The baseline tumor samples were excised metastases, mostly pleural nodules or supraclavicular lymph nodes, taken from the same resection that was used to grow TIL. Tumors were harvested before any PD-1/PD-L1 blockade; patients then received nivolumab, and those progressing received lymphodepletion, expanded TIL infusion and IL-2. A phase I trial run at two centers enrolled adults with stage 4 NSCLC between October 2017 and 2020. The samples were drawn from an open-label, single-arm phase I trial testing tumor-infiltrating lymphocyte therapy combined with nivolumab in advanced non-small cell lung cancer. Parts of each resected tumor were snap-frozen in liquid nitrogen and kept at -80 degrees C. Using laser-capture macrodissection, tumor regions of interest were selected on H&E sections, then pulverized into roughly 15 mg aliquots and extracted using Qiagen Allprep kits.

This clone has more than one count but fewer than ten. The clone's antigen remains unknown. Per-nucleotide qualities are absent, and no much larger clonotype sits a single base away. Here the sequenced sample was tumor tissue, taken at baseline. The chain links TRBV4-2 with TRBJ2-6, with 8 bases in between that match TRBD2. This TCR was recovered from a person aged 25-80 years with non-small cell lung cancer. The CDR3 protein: CASSQDGTSSGANVLTF. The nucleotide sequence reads TGTGCCAGCAGCCAAGATGGGACTAGTTCTGGGGCCAACGTCCTGACTTTC.